Each of the 12 T cell receptor beta chains below was sequenced from the same sample in a study of T cell repertoires in cytomegalovirus infection. TCRdb itself ran the reads through MiXCR, one entry per CDR3 protein. Among 350,000 to 550,000 distinct CDR3 sequences listed, approximately 31% were seen once. Sequenced: PBMCs. Source of these receptors: a human donor in good health (CMV status not recorded). Some clones in this sample may be carry-over from other donors' samples.

This clonotype has only a few counts. The rearrangement links TRBV4-1 to TRBJ1-5; D gene ambiguous. The V gene lost 3 bases and the J gene lost 6 bases, with 9 bases spanning the gap. Germline assignment: CDR1 MGHRA and CDR2 YSYEKL. The CDR3 is 13 amino acids. The CDR3 protein is CASSQEGAQPQHF. The CDR3 DNA sequence: TGCGCCAGCAGCCAGGAGGGTGCTCAGCCCCAGCATTTT.

The chain joins TRBV23-1 to TRBJ2-1, with 7 bases aligning to TRBD1. TRBV23-1 counts as an open reading frame of uncertain function. The CDR3 has 15 amino acids. Trimming took 7 bases from V and 2 from J; bases not matched to a gene: 8. CDR3 coding DNA: TGCGCCAGCACCAACAGGGGTACCACCTACAATGAGCAGTTCTTC. It codes for CASTNRGTTYNEQFF.

The chain employs TRBV19 and TRBJ1-2; TRBD1 aligns across 9 bases. Germline V lookup: CDR1 LNHDA, CDR2 SQIVND (reference sequence). The CDR3 spans 15 residues. V shed 6 bases, J shed 4 bases, and the junction held 9 bases outside the gene matches. CDR3: CASRGDGQGSYGYTF. CDR3 nucleotides: TGTGCCAGTAGGGGAGACGGACAGGGGTCCTATGGCTACACCTTC.

V gene TRBV2 combines with J gene TRBJ1-1; D not certain. The CDR3 is made up of 13 amino acids. CDR1 and CDR2 from the germline V gene are SNHLY and FYNNEI. Trimming removed 8 bases at V and 3 bases at J, with 13 bases between. CDR3 DNA: TGTGCCAGCGAGGACGGCCAGTACACTGAAGCTTTCTTT. Protein: CASEDGQYTEAFF.

For this clonotype: One end of the junction varies from germline; a read error may be responsible. The V and J genes are TRBV20-1 and TRBJ1-4; D gene unclear. CDR3 length: 11 amino acids. Germline lookup yields CDR1 DFQATT and CDR2 SNEGSKA (reference sequence). The CDR3 spells CSAREGYFAVF. CDR3 nucleotide sequence: TGCAGTGCTAGAGAAGGTTATTTCGCCGTTTTT.

This clonotype was recorded many times. V and J are TRBV7-8 and TRBJ2-7; D possibly corresponds to TRBD1 (6 bases). The germline V and J ends were trimmed by 5 bases and 6 bases, with 14 bases remaining between them. CDR1 and CDR2 (germline): SGHVS, FQNEAQ. The CDR3 totals 13 residues. The CDR3 is CASSPLRGGEQYF. Here the CDR3 DNA reads TGTGCCAGCAGCCCACTCAGGGGCGGCGAGCAGTACTTC.

The chain carries TRBV6-1 and TRBJ1-2; TRBD1 might be the D (5 bases). Germline CDR1 reads MNHNS; CDR2 reads SASEGT. The V and J ends lost 2 bases and 6 bases respectively, with 13 bases between them. The length of the CDR3 is 14 residues. The CDR3 is CASSEPGGFDGYTF. DNA for the CDR3: TGTGCCAGCAGTGAACCGGGGGGATTCGATGGCTACACCTTC.

This sequence joins TRBV11-2 and TRBJ2-5; 8 nucleotides align to TRBD2. CDR1 SGHAT and CDR2 FQNNGV come from the germline V gene. This CDR3 region has 15 residues. Losses at the gene ends were 3 bases for V and 1 base for J; bases not matched to a gene: 4. The CDR3 spells CASSLGAGVQETQYF. CDR3 sequence (DNA): TGTGCCAGCAGCTTGGGAGCGGGGGTCCAAGAGACCCAGTACTTC. Full variable domain (remainder filled in from reference TRBV11-2 and TRBJ2-5): EAGVAQSPRYKIIEKRQSVAFWCNPISGHATLYWYQQILGQGPKLLIQFQNNGVVDDSQLPKDRFSAERLKGVDSTLKIQPAKLEDSAVYLCASSLGAGVQETQYFGPGTRLLVL.

The V and J genes are TRBV20-1 and TRBJ2-7; 11 nucleotides align to TRBD2. The CDR3 extends over 15 amino acids. The V gene end was trimmed by 5 bases and the J gene end by 3 bases; junction bases not matched to a gene: 9. From germline, CDR1 is DFQATT and CDR2 SNEGSKA (reference sequence). This chain's CDR3 is CSALSGGGLNYEQYF. CDR3 bases: TGCAGTGCTCTTAGCGGGGGGGGCCTTAACTACGAGCAGTACTTC.

This clonotype occurred many times. The gene calls are TRBV28 and TRBJ2-6; D not certain. Germline-derived CDR1 and CDR2 are MDHEN and SYDVKM. V lost 3 bases, J lost 4 bases, and 10 bases lay in between. This CDR3 is built from 15 residues. CDR3 residues: CASSFRVEGANVLTF. The CDR3 DNA sequence: TGTGCCAGCAGTTTTAGGGTAGAAGGGGCCAACGTCCTGACTTTC. Combining the CDR3 with reference TRBV28 and TRBJ2-6 gives the whole variable domain DVKVTQSSRYLVKRTGEKVFLECVQDMDHENMFWYRQDPGLGLRLIYFSYDVKMKEKGDIPEGYSVSREKKERFSLILESASTNQTSMYLCASSFRVEGANVLTFGAGSRLTVL.

This clonotype was recorded at least ten times. The rearrangement uses TRBV7-2 and TRBJ1-6; D is perhaps TRBD1 (6 bases). CDR3 length equals 18 residues. V gave up 4 bases and J gave up 6 bases, with 22 bases separating them. CDR1 is SGHTA and CDR2 is FQGNSA in the germline V gene. The CDR3 is CASSSKPPTGIGNSPLHF. The CDR3 region has the DNA TGTGCCAGCAGCTCAAAACCCCCCACAGGGATAGGTAATTCACCCCTCCACTTT.

This clonotype was seen many times. The chain carries TRBV7-9 and TRBJ2-3, with D tentatively TRBD1 (6 bases). This CDR3 is 17 amino acids long. The ends were cut back, 3 bases at V and 6 bases at J, with 22 bases in the middle. Per the germline V gene, CDR1 is SEHNR and CDR2 is FQNEAQ (reference sequence). The CDR3 region is CASSFLPQGRFADTQYF. The DNA for the CDR3 is TGTGCCAGCAGCTTTTTACCCCAGGGGCGATTTGCGGATACGCAGTATTTT.